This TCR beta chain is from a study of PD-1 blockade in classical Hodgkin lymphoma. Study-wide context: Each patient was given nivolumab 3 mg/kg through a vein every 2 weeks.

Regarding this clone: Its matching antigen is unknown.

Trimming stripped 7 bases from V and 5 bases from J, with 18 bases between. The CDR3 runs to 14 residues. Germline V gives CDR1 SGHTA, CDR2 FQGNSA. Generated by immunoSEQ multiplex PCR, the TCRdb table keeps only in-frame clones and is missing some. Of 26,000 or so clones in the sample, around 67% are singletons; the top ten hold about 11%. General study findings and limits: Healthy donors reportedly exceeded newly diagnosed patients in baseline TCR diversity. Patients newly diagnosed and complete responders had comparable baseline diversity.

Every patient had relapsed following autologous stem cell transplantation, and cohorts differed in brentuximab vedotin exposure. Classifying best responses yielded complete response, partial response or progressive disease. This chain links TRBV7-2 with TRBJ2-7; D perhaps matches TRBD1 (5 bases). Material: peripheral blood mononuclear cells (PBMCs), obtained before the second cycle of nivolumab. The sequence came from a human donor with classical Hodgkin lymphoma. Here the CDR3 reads CASNSGAMKNEQYF. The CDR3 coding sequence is TGTGCCAGCAACTCTGGGGCAATGAAGAACGAGCAGTACTTC.